Below are 15 T cell receptor beta chains sequenced from a single sample in a study of T cell repertoires in cytomegalovirus infection. Each CDR3 protein is one row after TCRdb ran MiXCR on the reads. The sample consists of approximately 500,000 distinct CDR3 sequences, 26% of them appearing once. The sample comprised PBMCs. The origin of the receptors is a human donor in good health (CMV status not recorded). Some clones in this sample may be carry-over from other donors' samples.

This clonotype occurred once. The rearrangement joins TRBV11-3 to TRBJ1-1, with 8 bases identical to TRBD1. The CDR3 extends over 17 amino acids. Germline loops: CDR1 SGHNT, CDR2 YENEEA. Trimming removed 3 bases from V and 1 base from J; junction bases left unmatched: 10. The CDR3 coding sequence is TGTGCCAGCAGCTTTCAGGGGGCCTTGACTGCGAACACTGAAGCTTTCTTT. Protein sequence: CASSFQGALTANTEAFF. Variable domain in full (rest from reference TRBV11-3 and TRBJ1-1): EAGVVQSPRYKIIEKKQPVAFWCNPISGHNTLYWYLQNLGQGPELLIRYENEEAVDDSQLPKDRFSAERLKGVDSTLKIQPAELGDSAVYLCASSFQGALTANTEAFFGQGTRLTVV.

The table lists this clonotype with many counts. The CDR3: CASSSLQRANYGYTF. Here the CDR3 DNA reads TGTGCCAGCAGCTCGCTACAGAGAGCTAACTATGGCTACACCTTC. The chain couples TRBV7-2 to TRBJ1-2; D is unresolved. V was shortened by 4 bases and J by 0 bases, with 12 bases between the two germline ends. The CDR3 runs 15 residues. CDR1 and CDR2 from the germline V gene are SGHTA and FQGNSA.

The chain couples TRBV6-1 to TRBJ2-1; D remains ambiguous. The CDR3 has 16 amino acids. Trimming removed 5 bases at V and 7 bases at J, with 21 bases between. Looked up from germline, CDR1 is MNHNS and CDR2 is SASEGT. The CDR3 region is CASSTSRAILGNEQFF. In nucleotides, the CDR3 is TGTGCCAGCAGTACGAGTAGAGCGATCCTAGGTAATGAGCAGTTCTTC.

The J gene is TRBJ2-5, the V gene TRBV29-1; D may be TRBD1 (6 bases). Between the trimmed V and J ends, which lost 3 bases and 1 base, there was a span of 27 bases. Looked up from germline, CDR1 is SQVTM and CDR2 is ANQGSEA. The CDR3 is 19 residues long. The CDR3 reads CSVEFERGWGHSLQETQYF. In nucleotides, the CDR3 is TGCAGCGTTGAGTTCGAACGGGGTTGGGGACATAGTCTCCAAGAGACCCAGTACTTC.

This clonotype occurred a few times. The rearrangement joins TRBV18 to TRBJ1-1, with TRBD1 matching 7 bases. The V gene end was trimmed by 2 bases and the J gene end by 11 bases; junction bases not matched to a gene: 5. This CDR3 region has 12 residues. Germline loops: CDR1 KGHSH, CDR2 LQKENI. CDR3 in amino acids: CASSPRTGGAFF. In nucleotides, the CDR3 is TGTGCCAGCTCACCAAGGACAGGCGGGGCTTTCTTT.

CDR3 amino acids: CASSRLDRGDTEAFF. As DNA, the CDR3 is TGTGCCAGCAGCCGATTGGACAGAGGGGACACTGAAGCTTTCTTT. The rearrangement uses TRBV14 and TRBJ1-1; D is possibly TRBD1 (6 bases). CDR1 is SGHDN, CDR2 FVKESK, per germline. V was trimmed by 4 bases and J by 3 bases, leaving 15 bases between them. The CDR3 has 15 residues.

This sequence joins TRBV20-1 and TRBJ1-4; no definite D call. CDR3 length: 14 amino acids. V shed 6 bases and J shed 6 bases, with 17 bases lying between them. The V gene's germline CDR1 is DFQATT and CDR2 SNEGSKA (reference sequence). The CDR3 here is CSATDPTRDEKLFF. The DNA of the CDR3 is TGCAGTGCCACGGACCCCACTCGGGATGAAAAACTGTTTTTT.

The chain uses TRBV7-2 and TRBJ2-6, with 7 bases identical to TRBD2. There are 18 residues in the CDR3. Per the germline V gene, CDR1 is SGHTA and CDR2 is FQGNSA. Trimming took 2 bases from V and 0 from J; bases not matched to a gene: 7. Written as DNA, the CDR3 is TGTGCCAGCAGCTTACAGCCTAGCGGCTACTCTGGGGCCAACGTCCTGACTTTC. Residues: CASSLQPSGYSGANVLTF. Drawing the rest from reference TRBV7-2 and TRBJ2-6, the complete variable domain is GAGVSQSPSNKVTEKGKDVELRCDPISGHTALYWYRQSLGQGLEFLIYFQGNSAPDKSGLPSDRFSAERTGGSVSTLTIQRTQQEDSAVYLCASSLQPSGYSGANVLTFGAGSRLTVL.

This clonotype was counted ten times or more. V is TRBV7-2 and J is TRBJ2-1; 9 positions agree with TRBD2. From germline, CDR1 is SGHTA and CDR2 FQGNSA. J was trimmed by 8 bases and V by 2 bases; bases with no gene match: 7. This CDR3 spans 15 amino acids. The CDR3 region is CASSLFGGGRDEQFF. The CDR3, as DNA: TGTGCCAGCAGCTTATTCGGAGGCGGGAGGGATGAGCAGTTCTTC. Supplemented by reference TRBV7-2 and TRBJ2-1, the full variable domain reads GAGVSQSPSNKVTEKGKDVELRCDPISGHTALYWYRQSLGQGLEFLIYFQGNSAPDKSGLPSDRFSAERTGGSVSTLTIQRTQQEDSAVYLCASSLFGGGRDEQFFGPGTRLTVL.

The chain has TRBV7-3 and TRBJ2-1, with TRBD2 identical over 11 bases. The J segment lost 10 bases and the V segment lost 2 bases, leaving 10 bases of the junction unmatched. Germline values: CDR1 SGHTA, CDR2 FQGTGA. The CDR3 has 16 amino acids. The chain's CDR3 is CASSLEASGRTHEQFF. The CDR3 bases are TGTGCCAGCAGCTTAGAGGCTAGCGGGAGGACACACGAGCAGTTCTTC. The whole variable domain, filled in from reference TRBV7-3 and TRBJ2-1, reads GAGVSQTPSNKVTEKGKYVELRCDPISGHTALYWYRQSLGQGPEFLIYFQGTGAADDSGLPNDRFFAVRPEGSVSTLKIQRTERGDSAVYLCASSLEASGRTHEQFFGPGTRLTVL.

This CDR3 reads CASNQDRESGYTF. DNA for the CDR3: TGCGCCAGCAATCAGGACAGGGAAAGTGGCTACACCTTC. The chain recombines TRBV5-1 with TRBJ1-2; 8 nucleotides agree with TRBD1. Germline CDR1 and CDR2: SGHRS and YFSETQ. With 6 bases clipped from V and 7 bases from J, the junction kept 8 bases outside the gene matches. The CDR3 loop spans 13 amino acids.

This clonotype was counted a few times. The J gene is TRBJ1-2, the V gene TRBV12-3 or TRBV12-4; D ambiguous. CDR3 length: 13 amino acids. Trimming took 6 bases from V and 6 from J, leaving 14 bases between them. This CDR3 is CASRRAATNGYTF. The DNA for the CDR3 is TGTGCCAGCAGGAGAGCCGCTACAAATGGCTACACCTTC.

The rearrangement uses TRBV10-3 and TRBJ2-7; TRBD1 agrees at 8 bases. The CDR3 length is 13 residues. CDR1 and CDR2 from the germline V gene are ENHRY and SYGVKD. J was trimmed by 6 bases and V by 4 bases; bases with no gene match: 5. Here the CDR3 reads CAISGTGQSEQYF. As DNA, the CDR3 is TGTGCCATCAGTGGGACAGGGCAGAGCGAGCAGTACTTC.

In its sample, this clonotype was seen once. This chain uses TRBV15 with TRBJ1-4; the D is unclear. V lost 0 bases, J lost 14 bases, and 13 bases lay in between. Germline CDR1 reads LNHNV; CDR2 reads YYDKDF (reference sequence). This CDR3 is 13 amino acids long. Written as DNA, the CDR3 is TGTGCCACCAGCAGAGATCGGACGGCCCTCCTGTTTTTT. It is translated as CATSRDRTALLFF.

This clonotype was seen just once. The chain joins TRBV28 to TRBJ1-1, with D maybe TRBD1 (5 bases). From germline, CDR1 is MDHEN and CDR2 SYDVKM. V was trimmed by 6 bases and J by 0 bases, leaving 20 bases between them. This CDR3 has 17 residues. The DNA of the CDR3 is TGTGCCAGCAGCCTCTCGCCGGAGACAGCCTTGAACACTGAAGCTTTCTTT. This gives the protein CASSLSPETALNTEAFF.